This entry describes one T cell receptor (beta chain). The antigen remains undetermined. Sorting of unstimulated PBMCs yielded separate CD3+CD4+ and CD3+CD8+ fractions. V lost 10 bases and J 0 bases, leaving 25 bases between the germline ends. The CDR3 runs to 18 residues. The germline V gene has CDR1 ENHRY and CDR2 SYGVKD. The data belong to a study of T cell clones after liver transplantation. Study summary: Post-transplant blood was tracked for graft-donor-reactive T cell clones identified in a pre-transplant mixed lymphocyte reaction. HCV positivity affected three of eight recipients; the rest lacked autoimmune or viral indications. General observations from the study: A significant post-transplant drop in circulating graft-donor-reactive CD4 TCRbeta sequences occurred in most of the 8 subjects.

Repertoires were generated with immunoSEQ multiplex PCR, while TCRdb's copy carries only in-frame clones and drops some. The table has roughly 57,000 clones, about 64% seen once; the top ten hold 15%. The chain is built from TRBV10-3 and TRBJ2-1; D possibly corresponds to TRBD2 (5 bases). The receptor was isolated from a human donor who received a liver transplant. Here the sequenced sample was CD4+ T cells from blood, taken before liver transplant. The CDR3 region is CATEGQDEGIGSYNEQFF. For the CDR3, the DNA is TGTGCCACCGAAGGCCAAGATGAGGGAATCGGCTCCTACAATGAGCAGTTCTTC.